These 22 T cell receptor beta chains came from one sample sequenced in a study of T-cell reconstitution after alpha-beta-depleted transplantation in children. Unique molecular identifiers were incorporated when the TCRbeta library was constructed. MiXCR was run by TCRdb on the PCR reads, yielding one entry per CDR3 protein. The sample comprises about 580,000 distinct CDR3 sequences, roughly 24% of which are singletons, and roughly 15% rests with the top ten. The sample was PBMCs, mostly from graft donor cells, taken 360 days after TCRalphabeta/CD19-depleted stem cell transplant. The receptors were sampled from a boy younger than two who had a stem cell transplant for acute myeloid leukemia, so the T cells may come from the graft donor.

Many counts were recorded for this clonotype. The CDR3 sequence is CASSWVRASAGNEQFF. The CDR3 bases are TGTGCCAGCAGTTGGGTTCGGGCGTCCGCGGGCAATGAGCAGTTCTTC. The chain couples TRBV27 to TRBJ2-1; D may be TRBD2 (5 bases). The CDR3 contains 16 residues. CDR1 MNHEY and CDR2 SMNVEV come from the germline V gene (reference sequence). V was pared by 4 bases and J by 6 bases, with 19 bases between.

This clonotype turned up a few times. The rearrangement links TRBV7-9 to TRBJ1-2, with TRBD1 as a possible D gene (6 bases). The CDR3 is 13 amino acids. V gave up 0 bases and J gave up 6 bases, with 8 bases separating them. The germline V gene encodes CDR1 SEHNR and CDR2 FQNEAQ (reference sequence). The CDR3 coding sequence is TGTGCCAGCAGCTTAGCAGGACAGCATGGCTACACCTTC. Amino acids: CASSLAGQHGYTF.

This rearrangement joins TRBV24-1 to TRBJ2-7, with D possibly being TRBD1 or TRBD2 (6 bases each). Trimming pared 4 bases from V and 2 bases from J, leaving 14 bases between. Germline CDR1 and CDR2: KGHDR and SFDVKD. This CDR3 has 15 amino acids. CDR3 nucleotides: TGTGCCACCAGTGACTCAGAGGGGGAGGCCTACGAGCAGTACTTC. As protein: CATSDSEGEAYEQYF.

The chain uses TRBV28 and TRBJ2-7; unclear D gene. Trimming shortened V by 6 bases and J by 6 bases, and 3 bases separated the two germline ends. This CDR3 has 9 amino acids. The V gene's germline CDR1 is MDHEN and CDR2 SYDVKM. CDR3 residues: CASRTEQYV. For the CDR3, the DNA is TGTGCCAGCAGAACCGAGCAGTACGTC.

This clonotype was found a few times. V is TRBV20-1 and J is TRBJ2-3, with 7 positions matching TRBD2. This CDR3 is built from 14 residues. Germline CDR1 and CDR2: DFQATT and SNEGSKA (reference sequence). Trimming cost V 5 bases and J 1 base; bases outside gene matches: 6. CDR3 DNA: TGCAGTGCTCAGACGCTAGCGGGCACAGATACGCAGTATTTT. This codes for CSAQTLAGTDTQYF.

The chain links TRBV10-3 to TRBJ1-3, with D hard to call. The germline V gene encodes CDR1 ENHRY and CDR2 SYGVKD. The ends were cut back, 4 bases at V and 4 bases at J, with 8 bases in the middle. The CDR3 is 13 amino acids. The CDR3 nucleotides read TGTGCCATCAGTGGGACTGCGGGAAACACCATATATTTT. Protein: CAISGTAGNTIYF.

The chain uses TRBV24-1 and TRBJ1-5; D gene ambiguous. Germline CDR1 reads KGHDR; CDR2 reads SFDVKD. CDR3 length equals 13 residues. V gave up 3 bases and J gave up 10 bases, with 12 bases separating them. CDR3: CATSDQVAEPQHF. The CDR3 nucleotides are TGTGCCACCAGTGATCAAGTGGCTGAACCCCAGCATTTT.

This chain joins TRBV10-2 and TRBJ2-1; 11 nucleotides match TRBD2. Germline trimming cut 4 bases from V and 8 bases from J; bases unmatched to any gene: 10. Germline V gene sequence: CDR1 WSHSY, CDR2 SAAADI. This CDR3 is built from 16 residues. The DNA for the CDR3 is TGCGCCAGCAGTGCTGGGCCTAGCGGGGGGTCGGATGAGCAGTTCTTC. Translated, it gives CASSAGPSGGSDEQFF.

This clonotype is a singleton in its sample. The chain is built from TRBV12-3 or TRBV12-4 and TRBJ2-3, with TRBD2 matching over 8 bases. The junction had 8 bases not matched to a gene; V was cut back by 6 bases and J by 3 bases. This CDR3 is 15 amino acids long. CDR3 region: CASSRGAGETDTQYF. CDR3 coding DNA: TGTGCCAGCAGCCGGGGAGCGGGGGAGACAGATACGCAGTATTTT.

This clonotype was observed at least ten times. CDR3 residues: CASSPRGAGDTQYF. CDR3 bases: TGTGCCAGCAGTCCGCGGGGGGCCGGAGATACGCAGTATTTT. The chain joins TRBV28 to TRBJ2-3; 8 bases are a match to TRBD2. J was trimmed by 5 bases and V by 5 bases; bases with no gene match: 6. CDR3 length: 14 amino acids. Germline V gene sequence: CDR1 MDHEN, CDR2 SYDVKM.

This clonotype was recorded a few times. This chain connects TRBV12-3 or TRBV12-4 to TRBJ2-3; 7 bases fit TRBD2. Trimming removed 5 bases from V and 9 bases from J; junction bases left unmatched: 5. This CDR3 region has 12 residues. In nucleotides, the CDR3 is TGTGCCAGCAGTACGACTAGCCCCACGCAGTATTTT. Its translation is CASSTTSPTQYF.

The chain carries TRBV9 and TRBJ2-7, with 9 bases aligning to TRBD1. Trimming removed 3 bases from V and 5 bases from J; junction bases left unmatched: 6. Germline V gives CDR1 SGDLS, CDR2 YYNGEE. The CDR3 is 14 amino acids. The CDR3 DNA reads TGTGCCAGCAGCGATGGACAGGGGAAGGACGAGCAGTACTTC. Its protein is CASSDGQGKDEQYF.

This clonotype has more than one count but fewer than ten. The chain couples TRBV12-3 or TRBV12-4 to TRBJ1-6, with D unresolved. The CDR3 contains 14 residues. V was clipped by 6 bases and J by 7 bases, with 13 bases between them. CDR3 in amino acids: CASSLTPPNSPLHF. The CDR3 DNA reads as TGTGCCAGCAGCCTGACCCCGCCGAATTCACCCCTCCACTTT.

In this sample, this clonotype turned up a few times. The rearrangement joins TRBV20-1 to TRBJ2-1, with TRBD2 matching 12 bases. In germline, CDR1 is DFQATT, CDR2 SNEGSKA (reference sequence). The CDR3 is 21 residues long. J lost 7 bases, V lost 3 bases, and 25 bases had no gene match. This CDR3 is CSARGQTSGGHDRGIINEQFF. The CDR3 bases are TGCAGTGCTAGGGGCCAGACTAGCGGGGGCCACGATAGGGGGATAATTAATGAGCAGTTCTTC.

This clonotype was counted once. J is TRBJ2-7 and V is TRBV9; possibly TRBD2 for D (7 bases). The CDR3 sequence is 16 residues long. V was trimmed by 3 bases and J by 2 bases, leaving 18 bases between them. Germline V gene sequence: CDR1 SGDLS, CDR2 YYNGEE. The CDR3 loop reads CASSEGGSLAPYEQYF. CDR3 nucleotides: TGTGCCAGCAGCGAGGGGGGGAGTCTAGCCCCCTACGAGCAGTACTTC.

This clonotype was seen at least ten times. The chain uses TRBV12-3 or TRBV12-4 and TRBJ2-4; D is undetermined. V shed 1 base and J shed 0 bases, with 7 bases lying between them. The CDR3 runs 15 residues. CDR3: CASSLDVLAKNIQYF. The CDR3 DNA reads as TGTGCCAGCAGTTTAGACGTCCTAGCCAAAAACATTCAGTACTTC.

V usage is TRBV20-1 and J usage is TRBJ2-1; no definite D call. Germline CDR1 and CDR2: DFQATT and SNEGSKA (reference sequence). The CDR3 is 13 residues long. Trimming removed 6 bases at V and 10 bases at J, with 19 bases between. CDR3 sequence (DNA): TGCAGTGCCGCCTCGATCGGGTTGAGGGAGCAGTTCTTC. Translation: CSAASIGLREQFF.

This rearrangement joins TRBV5-1 to TRBJ2-6; no firm D call. V lost 0 bases to trimming and J lost 4 bases, with 8 bases between them. Per germline, CDR1 SGHRS and CDR2 YFSETQ. The CDR3 loop spans 15 amino acids. Here the CDR3 DNA reads TGCGCCAGCAGCTTGGGGTCTCTCGGGGCCAACGTCCTGACTTTC. Residues: CASSLGSLGANVLTF.

A remark on this clonotype: One junction end disagrees with the germline gene, perhaps due to a read error. CDR3 coding DNA: TGTGCCAGCAGGACTAGCGGGGGGGCAGGTGAGCGGTTCTTC. It encodes CASRTSGGAGERFF. The rearrangement links TRBV12-3 or TRBV12-4 to TRBJ2-1; 14 bases match TRBD2. This CDR3 spans 14 amino acids.

The chain couples TRBV15 to TRBJ1-5; no definite D call. The V gene's germline CDR1 is LNHNV and CDR2 YYDKDF (reference sequence). The CDR3 sequence is 13 residues long. V lost 1 base to trimming and J lost 4 bases, with 5 bases between them. CDR3 in DNA: TGTGCCACCAGCAGAGTTTCGAATCAGCCCCAGCATTTT. Translated, it gives CATSRVSNQPQHF.

The chain uses TRBV12-3 or TRBV12-4 and TRBJ1-5; 7 bases align to TRBD1. The CDR3 consists of 16 residues. V shed 5 bases, J shed 0 bases, and the junction held 7 bases outside the gene matches. The CDR3 DNA follows: TGTGCCAGCAGTGACAGGGATTACAATAGCAATCAGCCCCAGCATTTT. Its translation is CASSDRDYNSNQPQHF.

This clonotype has only a few counts. At one boundary the junction diverges from the germline segment, which might be a read error. The J gene is TRBJ2-1, the V gene TRBV20-1; no reliable D call. This CDR3 has 11 amino acids. Germline V gives CDR1 DFQATT, CDR2 SNEGSKA (reference sequence). The CDR3 here is CSATYDQSRAF. In nucleotides, the CDR3 is TGCAGTGCAACCTATGACCAAAGCCGGGCCTTC.